This T cell receptor beta chain was observed in a study of PD-1 blockade in classical Hodgkin lymphoma. Study-wide points: Significant TCR diversity gains by C4D1 occurred in CD4+ but not CD8+ cells. Differences between repertoires have undefined causes, possibly disease activity or prior therapy.

Patients all relapsed after autologous stem cell transplantation, and there was variation in brentuximab vedotin exposure. The CDR3 has 14 amino acids. Germline CDR1 WNHNN, CDR2 SYGVQD (reference sequence). V was cut by 1 base and J by 2 bases, with 6 bases left in between. Details on this clone: What it recognizes is unknown.

TCRdb's table, derived via immunoSEQ multiplex PCR, lists solely in-frame clones and lacks some. This sample carries tens of thousands of clones, over 70% of them seen once, and the ten largest clones take approximately 15%. The V and J genes are TRBV10-1 and TRBJ1-3; D gene uncertain. Source: peripheral blood mononuclear cells (PBMCs), taken at baseline. The source is a human donor with classical Hodgkin lymphoma. CDR3 bases: TGCGCCAGCAGTGAGTATGGAGCTGGAAACACCATATATTTT. Translated, it gives CASSEYGAGNTIYF.